What follows describes a single T cell receptor beta chain. In the PCR, 60 Vbeta and 13 Jbeta primers were used. Sequencing was performed with immunoSEQ multiplex PCR; in TCRdb, only in-frame clones are kept and a portion is missing. This sample has about 200,000 clones; over 65% occur once, and the top ten carry 0.6% to 0.7%. These data belong to a study of cytomegalovirus exposure and HLA in healthy donors. Trimming took 3 bases from V and 5 from J; bases not matched to a gene: 7. This CDR3 is built from 14 residues. CDR1 and CDR2 (germline): GTSNPN, SVGIG (reference sequence). The V and J genes are TRBV30 and TRBJ2-1; TRBD2 agrees at 7 bases. This TCR was recovered from a man aged 18 to 29 in good health and CMV-seronegative. Sequencing used PBMCs. This CDR3 reads CAWRASGTHNEQFF. As DNA, the CDR3 is TGTGCCTGGAGAGCTAGCGGAACCCACAATGAGCAGTTCTTC.